This T cell receptor beta chain was obtained from a study of T cell repertoires in aging, cancer and after chemotherapy. Peripheral blood genomic DNA, not sorted cells or RNA, was the template. The CDR3 consists of 14 residues. In germline, CDR1 is DFQATT, CDR2 SNEGSKA (reference sequence). Trimming removed 5 bases from V and 4 bases from J, with 15 bases in between. This clonotype was counted only a few times. The antigen remains undetermined. Study-level points and caveats: Untreated cancer patients had significantly lower blood TCR diversity than age-matched healthy donors. Rebound thymic output was suggested by rising median generation probability during chemotherapy in each cancer cohort. Loss of evenness, beyond lost richness, contributed to age-related TCR diversity decline in cancer patients.

TRB rearrangements spanning V, D and J were amplified using mixed TRB-A/B primers. Each CDR3 protein gets one entry after TCRdb re-called the multiplex PCR reads with MiXCR. The table has about 4,600 distinct CDR3 sequences, about 25% seen once. The chain couples TRBV20-1 to TRBJ1-3; tentative D call: TRBD1 (5 bases). The TCR comes from a human donor with a solid tumor. Sequences were obtained from blood. Here the CDR3 reads CSAAVGGTGNTIYF. The CDR3 DNA follows: TGCAGTGCTGCCGTGGGGGGTACAGGAAACACCATATATTTT.